This TCR beta chain was documented in a study of blood T cells in healthy people across ages. Turning to this clonotype: As yet, its antigen is unknown.

Alongside a J-beta primer mix, a sample-barcoded 5' primer served in a second PCR lasting roughly 6 to 11 cycles. Unique molecular identifiers of 12 random nucleotides labeled each cDNA. A single record per CDR3 protein comes from TCRdb applying MiXCR to the 5' RACE reads. The sample records roughly 730,000 distinct CDR3 sequences, more than 50% being singletons. Findings of the study overall: There was a strong correlation between TCR beta diversity and naive T cell percentage. The authors considered diversity estimates from one million T cells to be underestimates.

This clonotype was obtained from a man aged 35 to 55 in good health. The specimen sequenced was blood.

The CDR3 coding sequence is TGTGCTAGTGGCCCCGCCCTAAATGTCCGGGAGGGCACAGATACGCAGTATTTT. It is translated as CASGPALNVREGTDTQYF. The chain couples TRBV12-5 to TRBJ2-3; 7 bases align to TRBD2. V was clipped by 6 bases and J by 1 base; unmatched bases: 16. The CDR3 has 18 amino acids. The germline V gene encodes CDR1 LGHNT and CDR2 FRNRAP. The variable domain in full, with the rest retrieved from reference TRBV12-5 and TRBJ2-3, is DARVTQTPRHKVTEMGQEVTMRCQPILGHNTVFWYRQTMMQGLELLAYFRNRAPLDDSGMPKDRFSAEMPDATLATLKIQPSEPRDSAVYFCASGPALNVREGTDTQYFGPGTRLTVL.